The next 20 T cell receptor beta chains were all read from a single sample in a study of cytomegalovirus exposure and HLA in healthy donors. Use of 60 Vbeta and 13 Jbeta primers characterized the PCR. Data came from immunoSEQ multiplex PCR; TCRdb stores just in-frame clones and leaves some out. The sample shows some 96,000 clones, approximately 76% of them seen only once. Sequences were obtained from PBMCs. These receptors were obtained from a middle-aged man in good health and CMV-seropositive.

This clone was seen only a few times. This sequence joins TRBV7-2 and TRBJ1-5; unclear D gene. This CDR3 has 13 residues. The germline V gene has CDR1 SGHTA and CDR2 FQGNSA. V was cut by 1 base and J by 7 bases, with 8 bases left in between. The CDR3 spells CASSLEREQPQHF. The CDR3 nucleotides are TGTGCCAGCAGCTTAGAAAGGGAGCAGCCCCAGCATTTT.

This clone qualifies as medium-sized. The chain uses TRBV7-9 and TRBJ1-1; possibly TRBD1 for D (5 bases). The CDR3 length is 13 residues. V lost 4 bases and J lost 5, with 11 bases in between. The germline V gene has CDR1 SEHNR and CDR2 FQNEAQ (reference sequence). The CDR3 bases are TGTGCCAGCAGCTCCGGACAAGGAACTGAAGCTTTCTTT. It translates to CASSSGQGTEAFF.

The rearrangement uses TRBV7-2 and TRBJ2-5; TRBD2 aligns across 8 bases. The CDR3 loop spans 15 amino acids. V trimming: 1 base; J trimming: 4 bases; junction bases outside the gene matches: 5. Germline V gene data show CDR1 as SGHTA and CDR2 as FQGNSA. CDR3 in amino acids: CASSLVGRGAETQYF. The CDR3 region has the DNA TGTGCCAGCAGCTTAGTCGGGAGGGGGGCAGAGACCCAGTACTTC.

There are a few counts of this clone. The gene calls are TRBV19 and TRBJ1-2, with D unresolved. CDR3 length: 14 residues. V was clipped by 8 bases and J by 7 bases, with 20 bases between them. CDR1 is LNHDA, CDR2 SQIVND, per germline (reference sequence). DNA of the CDR3: TGTGCCAGTCCCTCCCGAGCCGATGTCTCTGGCTACACCTTC. It specifies CASPSRADVSGYTF.

Turning to this clone: The sample holds other DNA sequences that translate to the same CDR3. J is TRBJ2-2 and V is TRBV9; possible D gene TRBD2, 6 bases. V was cut by 3 bases and J by 3 bases, with 9 bases left in between. The CDR3 totals 14 residues. CDR1 SGDLS and CDR2 YYNGEE come from the germline V gene. The CDR3 nucleotides are TGTGCCAGCAGCGCAGGAGGGGACACCGGGGAGCTGTTTTTT. Protein sequence: CASSAGGDTGELFF. The full variable domain, its missing parts supplied by reference TRBV9 and TRBJ2-2, is DSGVTQTPKHLITATGQRVTLRCSPRSGDLSVYWYQQSLDQGLQFLIQYYNGEERAKGNILERFSAQQFPDLHSELNLSSLELGDSALYFCASSAGGDTGELFFGEGSRLTVL.

This chain connects TRBV9 to TRBJ2-3, with a weak D call TRBD2 (6 bases). Germline-derived CDR1 and CDR2 are SGDLS and YYNGEE. The length of the CDR3 is 17 residues. With 0 bases removed from V and 0 bases from J, the gap between germline ends came to 14 bases. The CDR3 coding sequence is TGTGCCAGCAGCGTAGTAGCCGGCGGGGCTAGCACAGATACGCAGTATTTT. This sequence encodes CASSVVAGGASTDTQYF.

This chain joins TRBV19 and TRBJ2-1; tentative D call: TRBD1 (5 bases). Germline V gene lookup returns CDR1 LNHDA and CDR2 SQIVND (reference sequence). The V end was cut by 7 bases, the J end by 8 bases, with 15 bases between. The CDR3 loop spans 13 amino acids. CDR3 region: CASTPPGRDEQFF. In DNA, the CDR3 is TGTGCCAGTACCCCGCCGGGCAGGGATGAGCAGTTCTTC.

The chain has TRBV5-1 and TRBJ1-1; D call uncertain. Trimming pared 4 bases from V and 4 bases from J, leaving 11 bases between. Per the germline V gene, CDR1 is SGHRS and CDR2 is YFSETQ. The CDR3 covers 13 residues. DNA for the CDR3: TGCGCCAGCAGCGGAGACGAAGGCACTGAAGCTTTCTTT. Translating gives CASSGDEGTEAFF.

This clone occurred a few times. This chain links TRBV7-8 with TRBJ1-4, with TRBD1 matching 7 bases. J lost 7 bases, V lost 6 bases, and 14 bases had no gene match. Germline CDR1 is SGHVS and CDR2 is FQNEAQ. The CDR3 is 16 amino acids. As DNA, the CDR3 is TGTGCCAGCAGTTCACTTAAGGGGGCGACAAGTGAAAAACTGTTTTTT. It translates to CASSSLKGATSEKLFF.

The V gene is TRBV28, the J gene TRBJ2-5; D is undetermined. The end of the DNA is better explained by TRBJ2-7, so the J call may be wrong. Germline CDR1 and CDR2: MDHEN and SYDVKM. There are 16 residues in the CDR3. For the CDR3, the DNA is TGTGCCAGCAGGGAAAGGATTGCGGAGTCGGTCCACGAGCAGTACTTC. Residues: CASRERIAESVHEQYF.

The rearrangement links TRBV5-6 to TRBJ2-5; D is perhaps TRBD1 (6 bases). The tail of the sequence fits TRBJ2-7 better, so the J call may be wrong. Germline V gene lookup returns CDR1 SGHDT and CDR2 YYEEEE. The CDR3 covers 16 residues. CDR3 coding DNA: TGTGCCAGCAGCGAAAAAATCAGGGGTCACCTTGACGAGCAGTACTTC. Translating gives CASSEKIRGHLDEQYF.

The chain recombines TRBV5-4 with TRBJ2-7; the match to TRBD2 covers 8 bases. The V gene's germline CDR1 is SGHNT and CDR2 YYREEE (reference sequence). This CDR3 is built from 15 residues. The junction had 9 bases not matched to a gene; V was cut back by 4 bases and J by 3 bases. This CDR3 is CASSPPGLGGYEQYF. CDR3 in DNA: TGTGCCAGCAGCCCGCCGGGACTAGGGGGCTACGAGCAGTACTTC.

In DNA form, the CDR3 reads TGTGCCAGCAGCCTAGCGGGAGTGGTCCCAGATACGCAGTATTTT. As protein: CASSLAGVVPDTQYF. The J gene is TRBJ2-3, the V gene TRBV2; 10 nucleotides align to TRBD2. Per the germline V gene, CDR1 is SNHLY and CDR2 is FYNNEI. J was trimmed by 4 bases and V by 6 bases; bases with no gene match: 7. The CDR3 totals 15 residues.

As regards this clone: Because it lacks the conserved phenylalanine or tryptophan at the end, this CDR3 is likely a read error. The chain employs TRBV12-5 and TRBJ1-5; D is possibly TRBD1 (5 bases). Germline V gives CDR1 LGHNT, CDR2 FRNRAP. Trimming pared 4 bases from V and 5 bases from J, leaving 9 bases between. The CDR3 length is 13 residues. The CDR3 region is CASGWGGDQPQHL. The CDR3 DNA follows: TGTGCTAGTGGTTGGGGGGGGGATCAGCCCCAGCATCTT.

The table lists this clone with a few counts. The chain combines TRBV6-5 with TRBJ2-1, with a possible D match to TRBD2 (6 bases). CDR1 is MNHEY and CDR2 is SVGAGI in the germline V gene. The CDR3 loop spans 14 amino acids. V was shortened by 0 bases and J by 6 bases, with 9 bases between the two germline ends. The CDR3 protein is CASSYSSGSNEQFF. The CDR3 nucleotides are TGTGCCAGCAGTTACTCGAGCGGGTCCAATGAGCAGTTCTTC.

This chain links TRBV4-1 with TRBJ1-2; D call uncertain. The length of the CDR3 is 16 residues. Germline CDR1 reads MGHRA; CDR2 reads YSYEKL. V was trimmed by 2 bases and J by 6 bases, leaving 19 bases between them. The CDR3 DNA reads as TGCGCCAGCAGCCAAAGCCGCTGGCGGGATTCCGATGGCTACACCTTC. Translating it yields CASSQSRWRDSDGYTF.

This chain uses TRBV27 with TRBJ2-5, with D possibly being TRBD2 (5 bases). The better agreement between TRBJ2-7 and the DNA end casts doubt on the J call. The CDR3 covers 13 residues. Germline assignment: CDR1 MNHEY and CDR2 SMNVEV (reference sequence). The CDR3: CASSDRGVNEQYF. DNA of the CDR3: TGTGCCAGCAGTGATCGGGGAGTAAACGAGCAGTACTTC.

The chain employs TRBV29-1 and TRBJ2-5, with a tentative D call TRBD1 (7 bases). The CDR3 extends over 16 amino acids. Per the germline V gene, CDR1 is SQVTM and CDR2 is ANQGSEA. V lost 0 bases, J lost 0 bases, and 14 bases lay in between. CDR3 bases: TGCAGCGTTGAAGACGGCAGGGGGAGGTACCAAGAGACCCAGTACTTC. This gives the protein CSVEDGRGRYQETQYF.

This clone was seen more than once but under ten times. This chain connects TRBV5-4 to TRBJ2-5; D is unresolved. Germline V gene lookup returns CDR1 SGHNT and CDR2 YYREEE (reference sequence). The CDR3 length is 14 residues. V lost 4 bases to trimming and J lost 0 bases, with 10 bases between them. CDR3 in DNA: TGTGCCAGCAGCCACCAGGCGTACCAAGAGACCCAGTACTTC. This gives the protein CASSHQAYQETQYF.

V is TRBV5-1 and J is TRBJ2-3; no firm D call. CDR3 length: 15 residues. The V gene lost 6 bases and the J gene lost 1 base, with 15 bases spanning the gap. Germline-derived CDR1 and CDR2 are SGHRS and YFSETQ. The CDR3 sequence is CASNPIEEGTDTQYF. The CDR3 DNA follows: TGCGCCAGCAACCCCATTGAAGAGGGCACAGATACGCAGTATTTT.